Listed here is a single TCR beta chain. The record originates from a study of long-term antiretroviral therapy in people with HIV. At the survey level, the v3.0 immunoSEQ assay was run. The table came from immunoSEQ multiplex PCR; TCRdb's copy has only in-frame clones and leaves some out. Of about 27,000 clones listed, roughly 80% are singletons. This CDR3 has 18 residues. V was pared by 4 bases and J by 0 bases, with 10 bases of the junction left unmatched. Germline V gene sequence: CDR1 SEHNR, CDR2 FQNEAQ (reference sequence). This rearrangement joins TRBV7-9 to TRBJ1-3; 9 positions match TRBD1. The specimen was unsorted PBMCs, collected 3 years after starting antiretroviral therapy. The source is a middle-aged man with HIV. CDR3 in amino acids: CASSSPPGQGHSGNTIYF. The CDR3 nucleotides read TGTGCCAGCAGCTCTCCGCCGGGACAGGGCCACTCTGGAAACACCATATATTTT.